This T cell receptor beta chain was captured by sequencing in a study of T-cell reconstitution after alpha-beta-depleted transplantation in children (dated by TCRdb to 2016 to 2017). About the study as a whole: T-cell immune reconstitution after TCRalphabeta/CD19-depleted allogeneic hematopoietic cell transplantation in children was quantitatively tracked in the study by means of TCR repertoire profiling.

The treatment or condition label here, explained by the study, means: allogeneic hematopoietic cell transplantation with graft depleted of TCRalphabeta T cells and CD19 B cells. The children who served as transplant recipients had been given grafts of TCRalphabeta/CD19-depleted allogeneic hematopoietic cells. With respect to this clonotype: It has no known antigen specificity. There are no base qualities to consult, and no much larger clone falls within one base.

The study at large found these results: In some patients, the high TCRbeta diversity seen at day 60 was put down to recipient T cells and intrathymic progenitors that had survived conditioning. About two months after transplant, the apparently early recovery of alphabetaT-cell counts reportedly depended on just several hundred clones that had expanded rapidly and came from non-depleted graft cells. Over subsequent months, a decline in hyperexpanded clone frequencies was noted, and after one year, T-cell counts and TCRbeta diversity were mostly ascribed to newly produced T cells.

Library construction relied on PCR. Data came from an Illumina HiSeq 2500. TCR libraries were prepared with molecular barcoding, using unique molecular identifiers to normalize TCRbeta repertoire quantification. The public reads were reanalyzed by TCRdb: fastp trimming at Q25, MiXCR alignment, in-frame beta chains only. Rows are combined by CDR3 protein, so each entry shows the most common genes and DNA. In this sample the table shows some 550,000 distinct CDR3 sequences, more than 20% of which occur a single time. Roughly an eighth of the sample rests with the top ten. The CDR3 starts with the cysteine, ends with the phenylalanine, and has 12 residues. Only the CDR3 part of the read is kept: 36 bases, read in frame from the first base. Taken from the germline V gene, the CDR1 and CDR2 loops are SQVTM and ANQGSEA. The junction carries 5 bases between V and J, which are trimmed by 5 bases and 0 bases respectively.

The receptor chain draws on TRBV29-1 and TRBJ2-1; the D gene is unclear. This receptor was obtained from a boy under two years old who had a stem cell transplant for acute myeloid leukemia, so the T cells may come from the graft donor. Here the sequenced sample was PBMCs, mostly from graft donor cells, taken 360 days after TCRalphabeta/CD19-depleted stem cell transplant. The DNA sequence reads TGCAGCGTTTCCAGCTCCTACAATGAGCAGTTCTTC. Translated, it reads CSVSSSYNEQFF.